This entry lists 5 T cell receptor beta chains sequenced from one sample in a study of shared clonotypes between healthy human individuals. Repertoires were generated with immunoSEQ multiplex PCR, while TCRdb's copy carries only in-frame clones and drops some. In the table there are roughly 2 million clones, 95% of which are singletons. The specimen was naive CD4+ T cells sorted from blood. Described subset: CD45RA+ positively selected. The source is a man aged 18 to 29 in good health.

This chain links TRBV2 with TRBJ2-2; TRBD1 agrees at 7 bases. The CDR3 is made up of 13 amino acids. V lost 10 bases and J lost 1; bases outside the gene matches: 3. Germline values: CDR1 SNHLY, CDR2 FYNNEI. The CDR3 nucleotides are TGTGCCACCCGGACAGGGAACACCGGGGAGCTGTTTTTT. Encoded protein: CATRTGNTGELFF.

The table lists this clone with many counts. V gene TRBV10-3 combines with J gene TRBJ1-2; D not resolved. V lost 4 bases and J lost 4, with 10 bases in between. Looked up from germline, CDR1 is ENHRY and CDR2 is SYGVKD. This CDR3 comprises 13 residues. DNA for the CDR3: TGTGCCATCAGTGTTGGGGAAGGCTATGGCTACACCTTC. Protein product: CAISVGEGYGYTF.

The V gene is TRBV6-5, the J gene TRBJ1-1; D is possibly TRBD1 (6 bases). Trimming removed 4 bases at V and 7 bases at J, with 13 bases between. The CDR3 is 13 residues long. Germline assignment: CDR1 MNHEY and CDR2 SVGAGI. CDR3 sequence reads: CASSSPGGLEAFF. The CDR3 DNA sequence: TGTGCCAGCAGTTCTCCGGGGGGGCTTGAAGCTTTCTTT.

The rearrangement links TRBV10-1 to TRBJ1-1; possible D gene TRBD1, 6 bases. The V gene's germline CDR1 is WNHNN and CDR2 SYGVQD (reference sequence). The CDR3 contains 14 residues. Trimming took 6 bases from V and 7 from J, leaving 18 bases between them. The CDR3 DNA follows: TGCGCCAGCAGCCCCCACGGGGGCGCGGGTGAAGCTTTCTTT. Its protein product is CASSPHGGAGEAFF.

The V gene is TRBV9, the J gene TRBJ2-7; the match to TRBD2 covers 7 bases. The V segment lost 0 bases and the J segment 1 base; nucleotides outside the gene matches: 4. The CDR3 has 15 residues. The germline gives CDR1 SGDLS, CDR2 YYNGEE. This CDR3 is CASSVGGEGSYEQYF. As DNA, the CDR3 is TGTGCCAGCAGCGTAGGTGGGGAGGGGTCCTACGAGCAGTACTTC.